Presented here are 2 T cell receptor beta chains from one specimen sequenced in a study of shared clonotypes between healthy human individuals. The assay was immunoSEQ multiplex PCR, and TCRdb's table has in-frame clones only and misses some. This table has around 700,000 clones, about two thirds appearing once. The sample taken for sequencing was memory CD4+ T cells sorted from blood. Indicated subset: CD45RA-negative fraction. The source of these receptors is a woman in her 30s in good health.

This chain links TRBV11-1 with TRBJ1-4; 9 bases fit TRBD1. Germline loops: CDR1 SGHAT, CDR2 FQDESV (reference sequence). J lost 7 bases, V lost 5 bases, and 8 bases had no gene match. This CDR3 has 15 amino acids. The CDR3 DNA reads TGTGCCAGCAGCGGTCGGACAGGGGTTATTGAAAAACTGTTTTTT. Translation gives CASSGRTGVIEKLFF.

A single count supports this clone. The chain employs TRBV7-9 and TRBJ2-7, with 10 bases that match TRBD2. The germline V gene has CDR1 SEHNR and CDR2 FQNEAQ (reference sequence). Trimming removed 5 bases from V and 11 bases from J; junction bases left unmatched: 15. The CDR3 is made up of 15 amino acids. The CDR3 loop reads CASSQASGSFRREYF. The CDR3 nucleotides read TGTGCCAGCAGCCAAGCTAGCGGGAGTTTCCGGCGCGAGTACTTC.